These 22 T cell receptor beta chains originate from one sample sequenced in a study of T cell clones after liver transplantation. Sequencing was performed with immunoSEQ multiplex PCR; in TCRdb, only in-frame clones are kept and a portion is missing. The sample includes 68,000 or so clones, about 80% of them seen just once. The sequencing used CD4+ T cells from blood, collected before liver transplant. These TCRs come from a human donor who received a liver transplant.

The chain has TRBV28 and TRBJ1-5, with no clear D. V was shortened by 6 bases and J by 9 bases, with 12 bases between the two germline ends. Germline V gives CDR1 MDHEN, CDR2 SYDVKM. The CDR3 is made up of 12 amino acids. In nucleotides, the CDR3 is TGTGCCAGCAGCCGCTTAGGGAGGCCCCAGCATTTT. Its translation: CASSRLGRPQHF.

This chain links TRBV28 with TRBJ1-3; D unresolved. This CDR3 spans 13 amino acids. V was cut by 7 bases and J by 0 bases, with 7 bases left in between. Germline CDR1 is MDHEN and CDR2 is SYDVKM. This CDR3 reads CASTSSSGNTIYF. DNA for the CDR3: TGTGCCAGCACTTCGAGCTCTGGAAACACCATATATTTT.

In its sample, this clone was seen once. The chain joins TRBV5-4 to TRBJ2-2; D gene unclear. The CDR3 consists of 15 residues. Germline V CDR1 and CDR2: SGHNT, YYREEE (reference sequence). Trimming left V 2 bases short and J 3 bases short, with 11 bases between. As DNA, the CDR3 is TGTGCCAGCAGCTTTGGGAAATCGGACACCGGGGAGCTGTTTTTT. Translation gives CASSFGKSDTGELFF.

The rearrangement links TRBV5-1 to TRBJ2-5; TRBD2 matches 14 bases. Unmatched junction bases numbered 2, after V lost 0 bases and J lost 4 bases. The CDR3 totals 16 residues. Germline CDR1 reads SGHRS; CDR2 reads YFSETQ. CDR3 nucleotide sequence: TGCGCCAGCAGCTTGGCGGGACTAGCGGGAGCAGAGACCCAGTACTTC. It yields the protein CASSLAGLAGAETQYF.

DNA of the CDR3: TGTGCCAGCAGCGGACTTCTAAACACCGGGGAGCTGTTTTTT. It encodes CASSGLLNTGELFF. The chain carries TRBV28 and TRBJ2-2; possibly TRBD2 for D (5 bases). CDR3 length equals 14 residues. The V gene's germline CDR1 is MDHEN and CDR2 SYDVKM. V lost 6 bases, J lost 2 bases, and 10 bases lay in between.

This sequence joins TRBV29-1 and TRBJ2-2; D may be TRBD2 (6 bases). The CDR3 sequence is 15 residues long. V was pared by 4 bases and J by 5 bases, with 17 bases between. Germline V gene lookup returns CDR1 SQVTM and CDR2 ANQGSEA. As DNA, the CDR3 is TGCAGCGTTGGGTCTCCCCGAGGAGGGACCGGGGAGCTGTTTTTT. This encodes CSVGSPRGGTGELFF.

This chain connects TRBV5-1 to TRBJ1-5, with D possibly being TRBD1 (5 bases). In germline, CDR1 is SGHRS, CDR2 YFSETQ. The ends were cut back, 4 bases at V and 7 bases at J, with 18 bases in the middle. This CDR3 has 15 residues. CDR3 region: CASSILPGFRQPQHF. The CDR3 region has the DNA TGCGCCAGCAGCATATTACCAGGGTTCAGGCAGCCCCAGCATTTT. Full variable domain (remainder filled in from reference TRBV5-1 and TRBJ1-5): KAGVTQTPRYLIKTRGQQVTLSCSPISGHRSVSWYQQTPGQGLQFLFEYFSETQRNKGNFPGRFSGRQFSNSRSEMNVSTLELGDSALYLCASSILPGFRQPQHFGDGTRLSIL.

The chain combines TRBV28 with TRBJ1-2; D gene uncertain. The CDR3 contains 13 residues. Trimming shortened V by 2 bases and J by 6 bases, and 10 bases separated the two germline ends. Germline CDR1 is MDHEN and CDR2 is SYDVKM. The CDR3: CASSLGPDHGYTF. In DNA form, the CDR3 reads TGTGCCAGCAGTTTAGGACCGGACCATGGCTACACCTTC.

J is TRBJ2-7 and V is TRBV6-1; 8 bases are shared with TRBD1. Losses at the gene ends were 6 bases for V and 2 bases for J; bases not matched to a gene: 3. CDR3 length equals 13 residues. CDR1 and CDR2 from the germline V gene are MNHNS and SASEGT. DNA of the CDR3: TGTGCCAGCAGAGGACAGGGACCCTACGAGCAGTACTTC. It translates to CASRGQGPYEQYF.

The chain employs TRBV19 and TRBJ2-1, with a tentative D call TRBD2 (6 bases). With 10 bases removed from V and 9 bases from J, the gap between germline ends came to 19 bases. CDR3 length: 13 residues. The germline gives CDR1 LNHDA, CDR2 SQIVND (reference sequence). The CDR3 sequence: CATSLGGFGEQFF. CDR3 DNA sequence: TGTGCCACTTCCCTGGGAGGTTTTGGTGAGCAGTTCTTC.

This sequence joins TRBV27 and TRBJ1-5, with 9 bases lining up with TRBD1. Trimming took 2 bases from V and 7 from J; bases not matched to a gene: 9. Germline V gene lookup returns CDR1 MNHEY and CDR2 SMNVEV (reference sequence). The CDR3 runs 16 residues. Here the CDR3 reads CASSLGGTGMRQPQHF. DNA for the CDR3: TGTGCCAGCAGTTTAGGGGGGACAGGGATGAGGCAGCCCCAGCATTTT.

V gene TRBV15 combines with J gene TRBJ1-1; D might be TRBD1 (5 bases). CDR3 length equals 14 residues. The germline CDR1 and CDR2 sequences are LNHNV and YYDKDF (reference sequence). V was trimmed by 1 base and J by 7 bases, leaving 13 bases between them. CDR3 nucleotide sequence: TGTGCCACCAGCAGAGGCGGGGGTATACTTGAAGCTTTCTTT. As protein: CATSRGGGILEAFF.

This chain joins TRBV7-2 and TRBJ2-3, with TRBD1 as a possible D gene (6 bases). Trimming took 6 bases from V and 6 from J, leaving 19 bases between them. Germline CDR1 and CDR2: SGHTA and FQGNSA. The CDR3 loop spans 15 amino acids. The CDR3: CASSLRGTNMDTQYF. The CDR3 coding sequence is TGTGCCAGCAGTCTCCGAGGGACAAATATGGATACGCAGTATTTT.

The chain couples TRBV2 to TRBJ1-1; 7 positions agree with TRBD1. CDR1 is SNHLY and CDR2 is FYNNEI in the germline V gene. The junction had 9 bases not matched to a gene; V was cut back by 4 bases and J by 7 bases. The CDR3 extends over 14 amino acids. DNA of the CDR3: TGTGCCAGCAGTGCACTGGCCCGGGACAGTGAAGCTTTCTTT. This encodes CASSALARDSEAFF. Filled out from reference TRBV2 and TRBJ1-1, the complete variable domain reads EPEVTQTPSHQVTQMGQEVILRCVPISNHLYFYWYRQILGQKVEFLVSFYNNEISEKSEIFDDQFSVERPDGSNFTLKIRSTKLEDSAMYFCASSALARDSEAFFGQGTRLTVV.

This chain joins TRBV4-1 and TRBJ2-6; D is undetermined. The CDR3 totals 17 residues. Germline lookup yields CDR1 MGHRA and CDR2 YSYEKL. Trimming removed 1 base at V and 0 bases at J, with 10 bases between. CDR3 loop: CASSQVWAASGANVLTF. Written as DNA, the CDR3 is TGCGCCAGCAGCCAAGTCTGGGCCGCCTCTGGGGCCAACGTCCTGACTTTC.

The chain is built from TRBV29-1 and TRBJ1-2; the D gene is possibly TRBD1 (6 bases). The CDR3 consists of 14 residues. Germline V lookup: CDR1 SQVTM, CDR2 ANQGSEA. Trimming took 1 base from V and 3 from J, leaving 12 bases between them. The DNA for the CDR3 is TGCAGCGTTGAAGGGCGGGGGGCTGACTATGGCTACACCTTC. This gives the protein CSVEGRGADYGYTF.

The CDR3 sequence is CSVPPPSGGYERAFF. The CDR3 coding sequence is TGCAGCGTACCACCTCCCTCGGGTGGGTACGAGAGAGCTTTCTTT. The chain is built from TRBV29-1 and TRBJ1-1, with unresolved D. CDR1 and CDR2 from the germline V gene are SQVTM and ANQGSEA. CDR3 length: 15 residues. Deletions cut 6 bases from V and 10 bases from J, with 27 bases between. The full variable domain, rest sourced from reference TRBV29-1 and TRBJ1-1, is SAVISQKPSRDICQRGTSLTIQCQVDSQVTMMFWYRQQPGQSLTLIATANQGSEATYESGFVIDKFPISRPNLTFSTLTVSNMSPEDSSIYLCSVPPPSGGYERAFFGQGTRLTVV.

This clone has a count of ten or more. V gene TRBV2 combines with J gene TRBJ1-2, with a tentative D call TRBD1 (6 bases). Germline CDR1 SNHLY, CDR2 FYNNEI. There are 15 residues in the CDR3. The V and J ends lost 4 bases and 1 base respectively, with 13 bases between them. DNA of the CDR3: TGTGCCAGCAGTGGGGGGGCAAGCCTTAACTATGGCTACACCTTC. Translating it yields CASSGGASLNYGYTF.

The rearrangement joins TRBV5-1 to TRBJ1-2; D unclear. The germline V gene encodes CDR1 SGHRS and CDR2 YFSETQ. The CDR3 runs to 13 residues. V gave up 1 base and J gave up 7 bases, with 11 bases separating them. CDR3 DNA: TGCGCCAGCAGCTTGTCCCCGTTGGGTGGCTACACCTTC. Residues: CASSLSPLGGYTF. The variable domain in full, with the rest retrieved from reference TRBV5-1 and TRBJ1-2, is KAGVTQTPRYLIKTRGQQVTLSCSPISGHRSVSWYQQTPGQGLQFLFEYFSETQRNKGNFPGRFSGRQFSNSRSEMNVSTLELGDSALYLCASSLSPLGGYTFGSGTRLTVV.

This CDR3 reads CASSQGWDTEAFF. The CDR3 DNA reads as TGCGCCAGCAGCCAAGGCTGGGACACTGAAGCTTTCTTT. V gene TRBV4-3 combines with J gene TRBJ1-1; D is uncertain. Germline CDR1 is LGHNA and CDR2 is YSLEER. Trimming shortened V by 1 base and J by 3 bases, and 6 bases separated the two germline ends. This CDR3 has 13 residues.

J is TRBJ1-1 and V is TRBV30; maybe TRBD1 (5 bases). This CDR3 contains 15 residues. CDR1 GTSNPN and CDR2 SVGIG come from the germline V gene (reference sequence). V was trimmed by 1 base and J by 5 bases, leaving 17 bases between them. In DNA, the CDR3 is TGTGCCTGGAGTGACACGGGAACCGGGGGGACTGAAGCTTTCTTT. Protein sequence: CAWSDTGTGGTEAFF.

This chain connects TRBV6-5 to TRBJ2-2; 7 bases map to TRBD2. The germline V gene encodes CDR1 MNHEY and CDR2 SVGAGI. J gave up 6 bases and V 6 bases, and 1 base lay outside the gene matches. This CDR3 comprises 12 residues. The CDR3, as DNA: TGTGCCAGCAGACGGGGGGCCGGGGAGCTGTTTTTT. Its translation: CASRRGAGELFF.